The source of this T cell receptor (beta chain) is a study of metastatic and nonmetastatic thyroid tumors. TCRdb re-called the PCR reads through MiXCR. Found here are tens of thousands of clones, 25% to 35% of them singletons; the top ten hold around 32%. CDR1 is LNHNV and CDR2 is YYDKDF in the germline V gene (reference sequence). The CDR3 totals 17 residues. The entire patient cohort was treatment-naive prior to thyroid surgery. As concerns this clone: At one boundary the junction diverges from the germline segment, which might be a read error.

Sequencing used blood. This TCR was recovered from a female donor with papillary thyroid cancer or a benign thyroid nodule (not recorded which). Some clones in this sample may be carry-over from other donors' samples. The rearrangement uses TRBV15 and TRBJ2-3, with D perhaps given as TRBD1 or TRBD2 (5 bases each). The CDR3 region has the DNA TGTGTCACCATCCCATCCTTTGGGAGACAGTATACAGATACGCAGTATTTT. Its translation is CVTIPSFGRQYTDTQYF.